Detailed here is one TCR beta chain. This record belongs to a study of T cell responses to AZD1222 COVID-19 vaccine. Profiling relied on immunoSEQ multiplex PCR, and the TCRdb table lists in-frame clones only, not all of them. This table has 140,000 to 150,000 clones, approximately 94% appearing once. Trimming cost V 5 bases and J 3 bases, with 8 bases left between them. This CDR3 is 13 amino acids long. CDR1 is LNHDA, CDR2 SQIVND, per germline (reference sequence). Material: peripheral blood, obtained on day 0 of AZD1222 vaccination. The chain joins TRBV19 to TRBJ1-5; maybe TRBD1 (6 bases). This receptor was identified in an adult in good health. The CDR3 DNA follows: TGTGCCAGTAGTGGACAGCCCAATCAGCCCCAGCATTTT. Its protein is CASSGQPNQPQHF.